These 6 T cell receptor beta chains came from one sample sequenced in a study of blood T cell repertoires in COVID-19. TCRdb keeps only in-frame clones here, not all; method: immunoSEQ multiplex PCR. The sample shows about 75,000 clones, roughly 90% of them seen only once. The sample taken for sequencing was peripheral blood. These receptors were taken from a human donor in a cohort sampled during active COVID-19.

The chain uses TRBV11-2 and TRBJ2-5; 9 bases align to TRBD2. Trimming cost V 2 bases and J 5 bases; bases outside gene matches: 9. Germline V gives CDR1 SGHAT, CDR2 FQNNGV. The CDR3 is made up of 16 amino acids. The CDR3 nucleotides are TGTGCCAGCAGCTTACTCAGACTAGCGGCGAGGGAGACCCAGTACTTC. It yields the protein CASSLLRLAARETQYF.

The genes are TRBV6-2 or TRBV6-3 and TRBJ2-1; no firm D call. Germline values: CDR1 MNHEY, CDR2 SVGEGT. V lost 2 bases to trimming and J lost 8 bases, with 10 bases between them. The CDR3 runs to 13 residues. CDR3 bases: TGTGCCAGCAGTTACGGGTTAGCCTATGAGCAGTTCTTC. Encoded protein: CASSYGLAYEQFF.

CDR3 coding DNA: TGTGCCTGGCCCGGGTATGGCTACACCTTC. This codes for CAWPGYGYTF. The V gene is TRBV30, the J gene TRBJ1-2, with unresolved D. CDR3 length equals 10 residues. V was clipped by 5 bases and J by 5 bases, with 6 bases between them. CDR1 GTSNPN and CDR2 SVGIG come from the germline V gene (reference sequence).

The V call is TRBV2, the J call TRBJ1-2; D is possibly TRBD1 (5 bases). V was cut by 6 bases and J by 1 base, with 12 bases left in between. CDR1 SNHLY and CDR2 FYNNEI come from the germline V gene. The CDR3 has 14 amino acids. The CDR3 nucleotides are TGTGCCAGCAGCGCGGGACGCCTTAACTATGGCTACACCTTC. Translation gives CASSAGRLNYGYTF.

The rearrangement links TRBV19 to TRBJ2-7; 8 bases line up with TRBD1. The CDR3 covers 15 residues. Germline CDR1 and CDR2: LNHDA and SQIVND (reference sequence). J gave up 0 bases and V 5 bases, and 6 bases lay outside the gene matches. CDR3 DNA sequence: TGTGCCAGTAGTGGGACAGGCGCCATCTCCTACGAGCAGTACTTC. Its protein is CASSGTGAISYEQYF.

The chain links TRBV11-2 to TRBJ1-3; 12 bases are shared with TRBD1. This CDR3 is built from 16 residues. Trimming cost V 6 bases and J 3 bases; bases outside gene matches: 6. Germline V gives CDR1 SGHAT, CDR2 FQNNGV. DNA of the CDR3: TGTGCCAGCAGTCCGGGACAGGGGGCGATTGGAAACACCATATATTTT. This codes for CASSPGQGAIGNTIYF.